This T cell receptor beta chain emerged from a study of graft-versus-host responses after intestinal transplantation. About the study: Isolated intestinal, liver-intestinal, or multivisceral transplants were what recipients had. The recipients all started with anti-thymocyte globulin induction and then took tacrolimus and steroids for 3 to 4 years. The study's findings and limits: In recipient marrow, GvH clones were found, and some appeared first in ileum or blood.

In this sample, this clone turned up a few times. As yet, its antigen is unknown. At the DNA level, this CDR3 is encoded by other sequences in the same sample as well. Assay: immunoSEQ multiplex PCR; the TCRdb copy retains only in-frame clones and omits some. The sample has under 90,000 clones, around 92% seen once. CDR1 and CDR2 from the germline V gene are SGHVS and FNYEAQ. The CDR3 has 13 amino acids. V gave up 1 base and J gave up 7 bases, with 8 bases separating them. The chain couples TRBV7-6 to TRBJ1-5, with D unclear. This specimen consisted of PBMCs, obtained 98 days after intestinal transplantation. The sequence was obtained from a human patient who received an intestinal transplant, so some T cells may come from the graft donor. The CDR3 DNA reads as TGTGCCAGCAGCTTAGGGCCGGGACAGCCCCAGCATTTT. Its protein is CASSLGPGQPQHF.